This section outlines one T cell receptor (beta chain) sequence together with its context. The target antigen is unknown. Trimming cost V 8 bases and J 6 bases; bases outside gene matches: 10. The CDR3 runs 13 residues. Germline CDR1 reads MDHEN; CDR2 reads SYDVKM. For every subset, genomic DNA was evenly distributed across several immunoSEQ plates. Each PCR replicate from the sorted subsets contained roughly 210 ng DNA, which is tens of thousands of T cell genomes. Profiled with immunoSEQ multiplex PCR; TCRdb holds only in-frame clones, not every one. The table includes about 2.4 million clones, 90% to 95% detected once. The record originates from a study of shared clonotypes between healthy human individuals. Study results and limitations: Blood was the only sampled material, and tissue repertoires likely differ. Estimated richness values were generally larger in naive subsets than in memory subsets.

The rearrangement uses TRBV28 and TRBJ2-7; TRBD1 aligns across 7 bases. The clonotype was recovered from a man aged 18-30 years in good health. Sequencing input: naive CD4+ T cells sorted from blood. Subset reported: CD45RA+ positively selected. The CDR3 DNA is TGTGCCAGCGTGGGGCAGGGGGTGGGCGAGCAGTACTTC. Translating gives CASVGQGVGEQYF.